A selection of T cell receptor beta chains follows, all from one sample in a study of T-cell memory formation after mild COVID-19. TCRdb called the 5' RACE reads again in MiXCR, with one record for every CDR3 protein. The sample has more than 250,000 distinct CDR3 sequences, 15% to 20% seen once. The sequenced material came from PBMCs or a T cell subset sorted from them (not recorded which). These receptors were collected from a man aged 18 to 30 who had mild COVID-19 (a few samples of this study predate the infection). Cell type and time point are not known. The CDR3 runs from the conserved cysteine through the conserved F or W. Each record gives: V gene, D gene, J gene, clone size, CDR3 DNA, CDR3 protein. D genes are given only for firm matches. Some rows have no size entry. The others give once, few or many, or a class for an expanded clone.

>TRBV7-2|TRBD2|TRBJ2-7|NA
TGTGCCAGCAGCTTCTCGGGGGGCTACGAGCAGTACTTC
CASSFSGGYEQYF
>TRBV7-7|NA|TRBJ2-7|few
TGTGCCAGCAGCCCTGTTGGGGGCTTCTACGAGCAGTACTTC
CASSPVGGFYEQYF
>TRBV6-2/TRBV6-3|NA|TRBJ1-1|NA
TGTGCCAGCACCAGGGGCGCGACTGAAGCTTTCTTT
CASTRGATEAFF
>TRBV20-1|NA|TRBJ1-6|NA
TGCAGTGCTAGACGAACCGGGACAAATAATTCACCCCTCCACTTT
CSARRTGTNNSPLHF
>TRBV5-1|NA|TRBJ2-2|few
TGCGCCAGCAGCCTCGCGGAGGCGGGACCCTCAGGGGAGCTGTTTTTT
CASSLAEAGPSGELFF
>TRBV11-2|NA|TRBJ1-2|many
TGTGCCAGCAGCTTAGGTCTGGCTAACTATGGCTACACCTTC
CASSLGLANYGYTF
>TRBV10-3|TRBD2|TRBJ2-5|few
TGTGCCATCAGTGACCTGACTAGCGGGGGGCCCAAGACCCAGTACTTC
CAISDLTSGGPKTQYF
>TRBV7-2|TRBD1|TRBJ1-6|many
TGTGCCAGCAGCGGGGGCGGACAGGGCAGATCACCCCTCCACTTT
CASSGGGQGRSPLHF
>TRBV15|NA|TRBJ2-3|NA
TGTGCCACCAGCAGAGGGTCTACGGGCACAGATACGCAGTATTTT
CATSRGSTGTDTQYF
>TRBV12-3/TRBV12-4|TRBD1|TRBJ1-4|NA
TGTGCCAGCAGTCCGGGACAGGGGCTAGCAACTAATGAAAAACTGTTTTTT
CASSPGQGLATNEKLFF
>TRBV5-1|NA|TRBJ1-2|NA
TGCGCCAGCGCCTTTAGGGACTATGGCTACACCTTC
CASAFRDYGYTF
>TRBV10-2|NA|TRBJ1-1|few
TGCGCCAGCAGTAGGCCTTACATGAACACTGAAGCTTTCTTT
CASSRPYMNTEAFF
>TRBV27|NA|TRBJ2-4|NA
TGTGCCAGCAGTTTATCGACCAGGGGAAACATTCAGTACTTC
CASSLSTRGNIQYF
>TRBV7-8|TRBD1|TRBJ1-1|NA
TGTGCCAGCAGGCGTACGAGGACAGGTGCCGTGGAAGCTTTCTTT
CASRRTRTGAVEAFF
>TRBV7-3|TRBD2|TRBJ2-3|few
TGTGCCAGCAGTGCGGGACTAGGATACACAGATACGCAGTATTTT
CASSAGLGYTDTQYF
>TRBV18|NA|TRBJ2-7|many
TGTGCCAGCTCACCGGATCACAGGGGAGGGAACGAGCAGTACTTC
CASSPDHRGGNEQYF
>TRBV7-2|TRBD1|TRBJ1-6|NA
TGTGCCAGCAGCCGCAGACCCGACAGGGGGCACTCACCCCTCCACTTT
CASSRRPDRGHSPLHF
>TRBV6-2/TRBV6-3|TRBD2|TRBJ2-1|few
TGTGCCAGCAGTTACTCGCTAGGGGAGCGGGGGGTTGGTGAGCAGTTCTTC
CASSYSLGERGVGEQFF
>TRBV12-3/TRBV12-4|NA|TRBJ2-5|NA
TGTGCCAGCAGTTTACAGCAAGAGACCCAGTACTTC
CASSLQQETQYF
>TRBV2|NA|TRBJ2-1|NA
TGTGCCAGCGTTTACCTAGAGTACAATGAGCAGTTCTTC
CASVYLEYNEQFF
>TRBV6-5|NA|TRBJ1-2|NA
TGTGCCAGCAGTTACTCGGGTGCGGCTAACTATGGCTACACTTTC
CASSYSGAANYGYTF
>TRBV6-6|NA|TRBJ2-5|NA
TGTGCCAGCACAGAAGCCAACCAAGAGACCCAGTACTTC
CASTEANQETQYF